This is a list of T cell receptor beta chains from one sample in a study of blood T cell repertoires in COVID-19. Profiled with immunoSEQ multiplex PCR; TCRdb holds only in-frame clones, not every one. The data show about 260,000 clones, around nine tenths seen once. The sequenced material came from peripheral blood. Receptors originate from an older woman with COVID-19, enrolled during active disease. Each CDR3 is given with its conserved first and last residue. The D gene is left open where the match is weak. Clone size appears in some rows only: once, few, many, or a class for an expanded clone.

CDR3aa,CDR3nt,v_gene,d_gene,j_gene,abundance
CASSYTLAGVTDTQYF,TGTGCCAGCAGTTACACGCTAGCGGGGGTCACAGATACGCAGTATTTT,TRBV6-5,TRBD2,TRBJ2-3,-
CASSYLTVDQPQHF,TGTGCCAGCAGTTACTTGACAGTGGATCAGCCCCAGCATTTT,TRBV6-6,-,TRBJ1-5,-
CASSLRDPVNQPQHF,TGTGCCAGCAGTTTGCGGGATCCCGTCAATCAGCCCCAGCATTTT,TRBV6-5,-,TRBJ1-5,-
CASSKGRSSYEQYF,TGTGCCAGCAGCAAAGGGAGGAGCTCCTACGAGCAGTACTTC,TRBV21-1,-,TRBJ2-7,-
CAWSATPASRDTQYF,TGTGCCTGGAGTGCGACCCCCGCCTCGAGGGATACGCAGTATTTT,TRBV30,-,TRBJ2-3,once
CASSARTGDHSPLHF,TGTGCCAGCTCAGCCCGGACCGGGGATCATTCACCCCTCCACTTT,TRBV18,-,TRBJ1-6,-
CASSRDSNQPQHF,TGTGCCAGCAGTCGAGATAGCAATCAGCCCCAGCATTTT,TRBV6-5,-,TRBJ1-5,-
CATAGSGDYGYTF,TGTGCCACTGCAGGTTCGGGGGACTATGGCTACACCTTC,TRBV24-1,-,TRBJ1-2,-
CASSPDRVDLTGELFF,TGTGCCAGCAGCCCCGACAGGGTGGATTTAACCGGGGAGCTGTTTTTT,TRBV5-4,TRBD1,TRBJ2-2,once
CASDRGEQFF,TGTGCCAGCGACAGGGGTGAGCAGTTCTTC,TRBV3-1/TRBV3-2,TRBD1,TRBJ2-1,-
CASSQGGSGSRSYNEQFF,TGCGCCAGCAGCCAAGGGGGTAGCGGGAGTCGGTCCTACAATGAGCAGTTCTTC,TRBV4-1,TRBD2,TRBJ2-1,-
CASSPPGGQPNTGELFF,TGTGCCAGCTCACCACCTGGTGGGCAGCCGAACACCGGGGAGCTGTTTTTT,TRBV18,-,TRBJ2-2,-
CASRGQSYGYTF,TGTGCCAGCAGAGGACAGAGCTATGGCTACACCTTC,TRBV6-5,-,TRBJ1-2,-
CASSQDGGARQPQHF,TGCGCCAGCAGCCAAGATGGAGGGGCGCGCCAGCCCCAGCATTTT,TRBV4-1,-,TRBJ1-5,-
CASSLQRERRYNEQFF,TGTGCCAGCAGCTTACAGCGGGAGAGGCGCTACAATGAGCAGTTCTTC,TRBV7-8,TRBD2,TRBJ2-1,-
CASSQRQEAFF,TGTGCCAGCAGCCAACGACAGGAAGCTTTCTTT,TRBV7-8,-,TRBJ1-1,-
CSVRVSETSPLHF,TGCAGCGTTCGGGTTTCGGAGACTTCACCCCTCCACTTT,TRBV29-1,-,TRBJ1-6,-
CASSYGQGVTGELFF,TGTGCCAGCTCGTATGGACAGGGGGTCACCGGGGAGCTGTTTTTT,TRBV18,TRBD1,TRBJ2-2,-
CASSPGPVGAEAFF,TGTGCCAGTAGTCCCGGGCCCGTAGGGGCTGAAGCTTTCTTT,TRBV19,-,TRBJ1-1,-
CASSLTGMGTGELFF,TGCGCCAGCAGCTTGACGGGGATGGGGACCGGGGAGCTGTTTTTT,TRBV5-1,-,TRBJ2-2,-
CASSSAGTGAIEAFF,TGCGCCAGCAGCTCGGCAGGGACAGGGGCTATAGAGGCTTTCTTT,TRBV5-1,TRBD1,TRBJ1-1,-
CSVGTGIRNEQFF,TGCAGCGTGGGGACAGGGATACGGAATGAGCAGTTCTTC,TRBV29-1,TRBD1,TRBJ2-1,-
CASSPRGASSNQPQHF,TGTGCCAGCAGCCCGCGCGGGGCCAGTAGCAATCAGCCCCAGCATTTT,TRBV7-2,-,TRBJ1-5,-
CASSLGLAWYEQYF,TGTGCCAGCAGCTTAGGGCTAGCGTGGTACGAGCAGTACTTC,TRBV13,-,TRBJ2-7,-
CASSLGTSGGDEQFF,TGTGCCAGCAGCTTAGGGACTAGCGGGGGTGATGAGCAGTTCTTC,TRBV11-3,TRBD2,TRBJ2-1,-
CASSQEPGDQPQHF,TGCGCCAGCAGCCAAGAACCGGGGGACCAGCCCCAGCATTTT,TRBV4-1,-,TRBJ1-5,-
CATNDEGTRAFF,TGTGCCACCAACGATGAGGGGACTCGGGCTTTCTTT,TRBV15,-,TRBJ1-1,-
CASSVSREGTQYF,TGCGCCAGCAGTGTGTCCCGAGAGGGGACCCAGTACTTC,TRBV10-1,-,TRBJ2-5,-
CASSRRGGLNTEAFF,TGTGCCAGCAGCCGACGGGGGGGGTTGAACACTGAAGCTTTCTTT,TRBV28,-,TRBJ1-1,-
CASSFGSGPDNEQFF,TGTGCCAGCAGCTTTGGGAGCGGGCCCGACAATGAGCAGTTCTTC,TRBV7-9,-,TRBJ2-1,-
CATSDPGTGSYNEQFF,TGTGCCACCAGTGACCCCGGGACAGGGAGCTACAATGAGCAGTTCTTC,TRBV24-1,TRBD1,TRBJ2-1,-
CASRKPGQPHNEQFF,TGTGCCAGTAGAAAACCGGGACAGCCTCACAATGAGCAGTTCTTC,TRBV19,TRBD1,TRBJ2-1,-
CAWGPGTGGGTDTQYF,TGTGCCTGGGGTCCCGGGACAGGGGGCGGCACAGATACGCAGTATTTT,TRBV30,TRBD1,TRBJ2-3,-
CASSARISYEQYF,TGTGCCAGCAGCGCCCGCATTAGCTACGAGCAGTACTTC,TRBV4-2,-,TRBJ2-7,-
CASSLPGLAGTDTQYF,TGCGCCAGCAGCTTGCCCGGACTAGCGGGGACAGATACGCAGTATTTT,TRBV5-1,TRBD2,TRBJ2-3,-
CASSKRQGTEKLFF,TGTGCCAGCAGCAAACGACAGGGGACTGAAAAACTGTTTTTT,TRBV7-6,TRBD1,TRBJ1-4,-
CASSLAPSSYEQYF,TGTGCCAGCAGCTTAGCTCCTAGCTCCTACGAGCAGTACTTC,TRBV7-3,-,TRBJ2-7,-
CASSTRGGAYGYTF,TGTGCCAGCAGTACCCGGGGGGGGGCCTATGGCTACACCTTC,TRBV6-5,-,TRBJ1-2,-